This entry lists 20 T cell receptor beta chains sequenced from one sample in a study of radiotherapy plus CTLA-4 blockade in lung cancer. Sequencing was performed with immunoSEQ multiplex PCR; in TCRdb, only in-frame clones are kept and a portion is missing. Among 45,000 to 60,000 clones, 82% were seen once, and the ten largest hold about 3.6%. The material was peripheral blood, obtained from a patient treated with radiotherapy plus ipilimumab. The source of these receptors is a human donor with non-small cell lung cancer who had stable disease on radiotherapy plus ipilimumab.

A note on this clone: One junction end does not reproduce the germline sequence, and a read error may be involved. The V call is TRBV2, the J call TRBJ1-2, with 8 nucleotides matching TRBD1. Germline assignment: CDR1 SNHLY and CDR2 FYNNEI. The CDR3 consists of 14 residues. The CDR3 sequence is CASIENRGYYGYTF. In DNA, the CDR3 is TGTGCCAGCATTGAAAACAGGGGGTACTATGGCTACACCTTC.

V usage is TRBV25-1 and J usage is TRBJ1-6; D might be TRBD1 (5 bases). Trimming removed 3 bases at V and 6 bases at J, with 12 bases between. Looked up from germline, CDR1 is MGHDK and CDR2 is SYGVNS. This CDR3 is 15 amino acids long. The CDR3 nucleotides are TGTGCCAGCAGTGACCCCGCGGGACTTAATTCACCCCTCCACTTT. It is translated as CASSDPAGLNSPLHF.

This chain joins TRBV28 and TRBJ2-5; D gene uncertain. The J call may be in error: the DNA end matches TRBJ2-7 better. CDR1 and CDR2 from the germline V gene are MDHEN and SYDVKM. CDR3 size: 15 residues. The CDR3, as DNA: TGTGCCAGCAGTCCAAAGAAAGCGAGAGGATACGAGCAGTACTTC. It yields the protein CASSPKKARGYEQYF.

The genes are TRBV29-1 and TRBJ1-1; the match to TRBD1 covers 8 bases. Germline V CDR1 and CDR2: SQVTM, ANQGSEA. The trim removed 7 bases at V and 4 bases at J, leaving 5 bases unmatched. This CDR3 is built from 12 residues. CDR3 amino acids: CSADRAGTEAFF. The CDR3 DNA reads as TGCAGCGCGGACAGGGCCGGCACTGAAGCTTTCTTT.

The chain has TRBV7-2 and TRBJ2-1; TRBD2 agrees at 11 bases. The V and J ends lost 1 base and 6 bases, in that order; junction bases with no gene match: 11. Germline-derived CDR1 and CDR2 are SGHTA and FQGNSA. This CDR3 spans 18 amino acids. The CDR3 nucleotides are TGTGCCAGCAGCTTAGTCCTAGCGGGGGGAGGGGGTACCAATGAGCAGTTCTTC. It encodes CASSLVLAGGGGTNEQFF.

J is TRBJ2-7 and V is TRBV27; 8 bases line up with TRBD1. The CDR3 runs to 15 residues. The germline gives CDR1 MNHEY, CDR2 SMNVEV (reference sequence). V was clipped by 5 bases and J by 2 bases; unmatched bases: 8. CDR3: CASSPRTGPAYEQYF. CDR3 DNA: TGTGCCAGCAGTCCGAGGACAGGGCCTGCCTACGAGCAGTACTTC.

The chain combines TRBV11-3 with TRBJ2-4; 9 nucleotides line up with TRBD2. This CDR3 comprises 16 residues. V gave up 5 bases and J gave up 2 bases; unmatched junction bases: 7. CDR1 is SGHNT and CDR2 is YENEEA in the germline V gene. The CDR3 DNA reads TGTGCCAGCAGCGAAAATAGCGGGAGCACCAAAAACATTCAGTACTTC. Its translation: CASSENSGSTKNIQYF. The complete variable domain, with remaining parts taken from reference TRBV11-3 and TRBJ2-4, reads EAGVVQSPRYKIIEKKQPVAFWCNPISGHNTLYWYLQNLGQGPELLIRYENEEAVDDSQLPKDRFSAERLKGVDSTLKIQPAELGDSAVYLCASSENSGSTKNIQYFGAGTRLSVL.

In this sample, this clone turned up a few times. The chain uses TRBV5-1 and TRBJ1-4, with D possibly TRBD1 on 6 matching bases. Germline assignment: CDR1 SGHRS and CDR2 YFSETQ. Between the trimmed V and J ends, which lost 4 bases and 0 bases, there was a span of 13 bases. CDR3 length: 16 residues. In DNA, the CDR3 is TGCGCCAGCAGCCCAGGACAGTTCACAACTAATGAAAAACTGTTTTTT. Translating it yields CASSPGQFTTNEKLFF.

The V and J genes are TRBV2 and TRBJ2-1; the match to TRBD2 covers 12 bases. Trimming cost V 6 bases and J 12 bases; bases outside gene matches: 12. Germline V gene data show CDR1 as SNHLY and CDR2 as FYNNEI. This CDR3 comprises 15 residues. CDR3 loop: CASSRLAGVRGGQFF. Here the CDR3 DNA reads TGTGCCAGCAGCCGACTAGCGGGAGTCCGGGGGGGGCAGTTCTTC.

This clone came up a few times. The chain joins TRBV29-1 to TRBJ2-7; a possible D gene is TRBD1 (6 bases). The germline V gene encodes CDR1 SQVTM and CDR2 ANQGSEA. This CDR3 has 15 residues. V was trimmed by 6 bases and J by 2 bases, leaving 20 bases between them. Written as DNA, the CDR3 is TGCAGCGTCGACACGTGGGGGCGCGGCACCTACGAGCAGTACTTC. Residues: CSVDTWGRGTYEQYF.

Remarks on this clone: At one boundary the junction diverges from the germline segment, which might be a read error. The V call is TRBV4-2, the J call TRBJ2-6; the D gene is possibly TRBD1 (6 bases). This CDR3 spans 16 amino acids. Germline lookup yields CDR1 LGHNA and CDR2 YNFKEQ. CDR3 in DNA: TGTGCCAGCAGCCAAGGGTCTGGGTCAGGGGCCAACATCCTGACTTTC. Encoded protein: CASSQGSGSGANILTF.

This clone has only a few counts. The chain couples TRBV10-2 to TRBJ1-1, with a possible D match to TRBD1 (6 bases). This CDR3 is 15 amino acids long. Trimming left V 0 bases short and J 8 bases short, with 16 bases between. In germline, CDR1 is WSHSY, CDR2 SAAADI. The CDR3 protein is CASSESGTGTNEAFF. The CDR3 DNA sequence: TGCGCCAGCAGTGAGTCGGGCACAGGGACTAACGAAGCTTTCTTT.

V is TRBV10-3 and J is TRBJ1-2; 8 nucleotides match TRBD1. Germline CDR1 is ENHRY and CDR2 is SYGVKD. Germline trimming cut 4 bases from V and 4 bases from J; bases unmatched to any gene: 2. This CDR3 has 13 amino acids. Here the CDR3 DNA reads TGTGCCATCAGTGCCGGGACAGGCTATGGCTACACCTTC. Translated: CAISAGTGYGYTF.

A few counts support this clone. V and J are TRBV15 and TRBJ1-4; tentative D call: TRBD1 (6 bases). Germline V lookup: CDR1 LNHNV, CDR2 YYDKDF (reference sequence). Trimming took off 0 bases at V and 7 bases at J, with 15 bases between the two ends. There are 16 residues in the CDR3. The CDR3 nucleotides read TGTGCCACCAGCAGAGATCGAACAGGGAAGGGTGAAAAACTGTTTTTT. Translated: CATSRDRTGKGEKLFF.

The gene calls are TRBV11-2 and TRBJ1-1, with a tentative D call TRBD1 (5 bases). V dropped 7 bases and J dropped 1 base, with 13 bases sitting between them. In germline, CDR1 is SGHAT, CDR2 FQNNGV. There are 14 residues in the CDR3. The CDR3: CASKGAGQNTEAFF. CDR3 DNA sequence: TGTGCCAGCAAGGGTGCAGGGCAGAACACTGAAGCTTTCTTT.

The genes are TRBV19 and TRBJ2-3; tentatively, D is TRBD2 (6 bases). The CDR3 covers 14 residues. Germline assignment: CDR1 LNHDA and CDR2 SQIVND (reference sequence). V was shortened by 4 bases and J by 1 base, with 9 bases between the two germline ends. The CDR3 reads CASSSSGGTDTQYF. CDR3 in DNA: TGTGCCAGTAGTAGTAGCGGTGGCACAGATACGCAGTATTTT.

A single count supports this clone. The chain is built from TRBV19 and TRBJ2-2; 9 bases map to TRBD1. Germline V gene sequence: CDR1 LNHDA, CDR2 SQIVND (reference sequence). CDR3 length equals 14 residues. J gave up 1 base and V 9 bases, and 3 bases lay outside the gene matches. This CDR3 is CASMDRGNTGELFF. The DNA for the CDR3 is TGTGCCAGCATGGACAGGGGGAACACCGGGGAGCTGTTTTTT.

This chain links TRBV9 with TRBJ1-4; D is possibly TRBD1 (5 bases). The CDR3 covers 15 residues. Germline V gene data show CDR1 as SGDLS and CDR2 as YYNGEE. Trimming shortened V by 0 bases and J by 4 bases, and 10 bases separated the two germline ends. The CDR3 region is CASSVEGADNEKLFF. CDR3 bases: TGTGCCAGCAGCGTAGAAGGGGCTGATAATGAAAAACTGTTTTTT.

CDR3 nucleotide sequence: TGTGCCAGCAGTTCAGGGACAGGGGGCTCGAACACTGAAGCTTTCTTT. Its protein is CASSSGTGGSNTEAFF. The rearrangement links TRBV27 to TRBJ1-1, with TRBD1 matching 12 bases. This CDR3 region has 16 residues. Germline V lookup: CDR1 MNHEY, CDR2 SMNVEV (reference sequence). The trim removed 4 bases at V and 1 base at J, leaving 4 bases unmatched.

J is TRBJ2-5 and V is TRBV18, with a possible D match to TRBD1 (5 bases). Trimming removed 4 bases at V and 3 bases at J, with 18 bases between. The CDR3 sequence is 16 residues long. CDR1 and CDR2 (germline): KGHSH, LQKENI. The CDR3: CASSRPWGTLEETQYF. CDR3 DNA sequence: TGTGCCAGCTCACGCCCATGGGGCACCCTAGAAGAGACCCAGTACTTC.